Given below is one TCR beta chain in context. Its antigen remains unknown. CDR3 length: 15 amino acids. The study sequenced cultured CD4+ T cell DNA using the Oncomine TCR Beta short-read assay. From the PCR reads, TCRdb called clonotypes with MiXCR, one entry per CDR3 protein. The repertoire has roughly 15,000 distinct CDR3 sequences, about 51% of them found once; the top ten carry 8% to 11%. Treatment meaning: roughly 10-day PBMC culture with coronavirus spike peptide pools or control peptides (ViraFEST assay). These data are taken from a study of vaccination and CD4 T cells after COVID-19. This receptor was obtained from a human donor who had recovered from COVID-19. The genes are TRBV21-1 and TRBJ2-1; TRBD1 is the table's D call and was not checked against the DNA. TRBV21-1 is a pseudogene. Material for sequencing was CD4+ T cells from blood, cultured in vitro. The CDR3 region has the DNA TGTGCCAGCAGCAAAGGTGGACCCCTCTACAATGAGCAGTTCTTC. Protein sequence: CASSKGGPLYNEQFF.